This T cell receptor beta chain was observed in a study of T cells after yellow fever vaccination. Overall study: Those fractions that held only low numbers of cells were prepared using the SMART-Seq v4 Ultra Low Input RNA kit.

Study outcomes and limitations: Clonotypes found in both CD4 and CD8 compartments made up a small share.

Template switching with 5'RACE generated the TCR cDNA and added a universal primer site and UMIs. TCRdb re-analysed the 5' RACE reads in MiXCR, keeping a single row per CDR3 protein. The sample lists a few hundred thousand distinct CDR3 sequences, around a sixth occurring once. CDR3 length equals 13 residues. V shed 6 bases and J shed 9 bases, with 12 bases lying between them. Germline V lookup: CDR1 SGHTA, CDR2 FQGNSA. This clonotype occurred a few times. Its antigen is unknown. The V and J genes are TRBV7-2 and TRBJ2-6; TRBD2 is a possible D gene (5 bases). This TCR derives from a man between 18 and 35 years old who received the YFV17D yellow fever vaccine. Specimen: PBMCs, collected before the yellow fever booster vaccination. CDR3 sequence reads: CASRRDSVNVLTF. CDR3 coding DNA: TGTGCCAGCAGGAGGGATTCGGTCAACGTCCTGACTTTC. Full variable domain (rest looked up from reference TRBV7-2 and TRBJ2-6): GAGVSQSPSNKVTEKGKDVELRCDPISGHTALYWYRQSLGQGLEFLIYFQGNSAPDKSGLPSDRFSAERTGGSVSTLTIQRTQQEDSAVYLCASRRDSVNVLTFGAGSRLTVL.